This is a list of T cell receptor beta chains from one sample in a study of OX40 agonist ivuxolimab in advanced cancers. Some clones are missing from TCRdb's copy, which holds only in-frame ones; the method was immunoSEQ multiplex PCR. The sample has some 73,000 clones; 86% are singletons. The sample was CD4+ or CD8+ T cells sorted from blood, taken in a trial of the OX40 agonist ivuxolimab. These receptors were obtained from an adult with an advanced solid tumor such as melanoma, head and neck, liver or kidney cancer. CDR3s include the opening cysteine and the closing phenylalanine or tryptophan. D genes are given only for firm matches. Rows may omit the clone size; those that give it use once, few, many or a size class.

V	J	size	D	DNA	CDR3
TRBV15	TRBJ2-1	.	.	TGTGCCACCAGCTCGCGGCAGCACAATGAGCAGTTCTTC	CATSSRQHNEQFF
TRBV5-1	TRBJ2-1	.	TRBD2	TGCGCCAGCAGCTTGTCACTAGCGGGGCCGATGTCCTACAATGAGCAGTTCTTC	CASSLSLAGPMSYNEQFF
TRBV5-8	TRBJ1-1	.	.	TGTGCCAGCAGCTTGGTTTTTGACACTGAAGCTTTCTTT	CASSLVFDTEAFF
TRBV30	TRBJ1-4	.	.	TGTGCCTGGACCAGCGCCGTTAATGAAAAACTGTTTTTT	CAWTSAVNEKLFF
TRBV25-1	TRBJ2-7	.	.	TGTGCCAGCAGGGGACTGGGAAGCAACTACGAGCAGTACTTC	CASRGLGSNYEQYF
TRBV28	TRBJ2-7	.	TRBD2	TGTGCCAGCAGAGGACTAGTCTACGAGCAGTACTTC	CASRGLVYEQYF
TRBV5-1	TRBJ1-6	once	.	TGCGCCAGCAGCTCACAGGGTGGCAATTCACCCCTCCACTTT	CASSSQGGNSPLHF
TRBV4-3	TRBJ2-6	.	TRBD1	TGCGCCAGCAGCCAAGACAGGGGGCCCCTCTCTGGGGCCAACGTCCTGACTTTC	CASSQDRGPLSGANVLTF
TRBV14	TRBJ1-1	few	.	TGTGCCAGCAGCCCCTTGGGGCAGGGCAAGACTGAAGCTTTCTTT	CASSPLGQGKTEAFF
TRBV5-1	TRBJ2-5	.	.	TGCGCCAGCAAAATCGGGGAGACCCAGTACTTC	CASKIGETQYF
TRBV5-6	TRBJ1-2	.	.	TGTGCCAGCAGCTTGGCAGCGGCTTCTAACTATGGCTACACCTTC	CASSLAAASNYGYTF
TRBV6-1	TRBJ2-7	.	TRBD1	TGTGCCAGCATCGGACAGGCCATCTCCTACGAGCAGTACTTC	CASIGQAISYEQYF